These 5 T cell receptor beta chains originate from one sample sequenced in a study of T cells in Graves' hyperthyroidism and ophthalmopathy. There were TCR beta CDR3 regions amplified from RNA transcripts. HTBI primers were the set used in a first-round RT-PCR of the TCR CDR3. TCRdb reprocessed the multiplex PCR reads via MiXCR and lists one record per CDR3 protein. This sample yields around 560,000 distinct CDR3 sequences, of which roughly a sixth are seen a single time; 15% to 20% belongs to the top ten. Sequencing was carried out using blood. The receptors shown here come from a woman between 18 and 30 years old with Graves' hyperthyroidism.

This clonotype showed up many times. The chain is built from TRBV7-2 and TRBJ1-2, with D perhaps TRBD1 (6 bases). Germline V gene data show CDR1 as SGHTA and CDR2 as FQGNSA. Trimming removed 5 bases from V and 6 bases from J, with 19 bases in between. This CDR3 is built from 15 residues. CDR3 region: CASSLNWGAVNGYTF. The CDR3 nucleotides read TGTGCCAGCAGCCTGAACTGGGGGGCGGTAAATGGCTACACCTTC.

In this sample, this clonotype turned up many times. This chain joins TRBV7-2 and TRBJ2-3; 8 bases line up with TRBD2. Trimming removed 1 base from V and 4 bases from J; junction bases left unmatched: 4. This CDR3 spans 15 amino acids. CDR1 is SGHTA, CDR2 FQGNSA, per germline. CDR3: CASSLGLARADTQYF. The CDR3 nucleotides are TGTGCCAGCAGCTTAGGACTAGCGAGGGCAGATACGCAGTATTTT. The full variable domain, with the rest looked up from reference TRBV7-2 and TRBJ2-3, is GAGVSQSPSNKVTEKGKDVELRCDPISGHTALYWYRQSLGQGLEFLIYFQGNSAPDKSGLPSDRFSAERTGGSVSTLTIQRTQQEDSAVYLCASSLGLARADTQYFGPGTRLTVL.

This clonotype was observed many times. The chain recombines TRBV20-1 with TRBJ2-5, with D perhaps TRBD1 (6 bases). The CDR3 has 12 residues. The V end was cut by 6 bases, the J end by 5 bases, with 13 bases between. Germline CDR1 is DFQATT and CDR2 is SNEGSKA (reference sequence). The CDR3 region has the DNA TGCAGTGCACACAGGGTTCTCGAGACCCAGTACTTC. Protein product: CSAHRVLETQYF.

This clonotype was detected only a few times. This may be a read error: a much more frequent sequence differs by one nucleotide. The chain links TRBV7-2 to TRBJ2-7; the match to TRBD1 covers 8 bases. The CDR3 contains 15 residues. Germline V CDR1 and CDR2: SGHTA, FQGNSA. The V and J ends lost 3 bases and 5 bases, in that order; junction bases with no gene match: 9. The CDR3 nucleotides read TGTGCCAGCAGCTTGTCCGGGGCAGGGGGCAACGAGCAGTACTTC. Protein product: CASSLSGAGGNEQYF.

This clonotype was seen repeatedly, ten times or more. V usage is TRBV10-1 and J usage is TRBJ2-7, with TRBD1 matching over 7 bases. The CDR3 length is 13 residues. Losses at the gene ends were 7 bases for V and 3 bases for J; bases not matched to a gene: 6. Germline-derived CDR1 and CDR2 are WNHNN and SYGVQD (reference sequence). CDR3: CASNEDRSYEQYF. In DNA form, the CDR3 reads TGCGCCAGCAACGAGGACAGGAGCTACGAGCAGTACTTC.